Listed below are T cell receptor beta chains from one sample, sequenced in a study of control samples from healthy donors and cancer patients. TCRdb's table, derived via immunoSEQ multiplex PCR, lists solely in-frame clones and lacks some. The sample contains roughly 6,000 clones, 84% of which appear only once. The sequenced sample was formalin-fixed, paraffin-embedded tissue. The receptors originated from a female donor with lung cancer. Both conserved end residues are part of each CDR3. The order of the fields is J gene, D gene, clone size, V gene, CDR3 protein, CDR3 DNA. The D gene is left open where the match is weak. The size entry is marked missing in some rows and otherwise reads once, few, many or a size class.

j_gene: TRBJ2-3; d_gene: TRBD2; abundance: large; v_gene: TRBV5-1; CDR3aa: CASSLARERSDTQYF; CDR3nt: TGCGCCAGCAGCTTAGCGCGGGAGAGATCAGATACGCAGTATTTT
j_gene: TRBJ2-7; d_gene: .; abundance: .; v_gene: TRBV19; CDR3aa: CASSSQRVGEQYF; CDR3nt: TGTGCCAGTAGCAGCCAAAGGGTGGGCGAGCAGTACTTC
j_gene: TRBJ2-7; d_gene: TRBD2; abundance: .; v_gene: TRBV27; CDR3aa: CASTGTNSYEQYF; CDR3nt: TGTGCCAGCACCGGGACTAACTCCTACGAGCAGTACTTC
j_gene: TRBJ2-1; d_gene: TRBD2; abundance: .; v_gene: TRBV3-1/TRBV3-2; CDR3aa: CASSQTGRENPGQFF; CDR3nt: TGTGCCAGCAGCCAAACTGGGCGGGAGAATCCCGGGCAGTTCTTC
j_gene: TRBJ1-2; d_gene: .; abundance: once; v_gene: TRBV18; CDR3aa: CANSPSREEGGYTF; CDR3nt: TGTGCCAACTCACCAAGCAGGGAAGAAGGTGGCTACACCTTC
j_gene: TRBJ2-3; d_gene: TRBD2; abundance: .; v_gene: TRBV5-1; CDR3aa: CASSPLTSGRSDTQYF; CDR3nt: TGCGCCAGCAGCCCGTTGACTAGCGGCCGCTCCGATACGCAGTATTTT
j_gene: TRBJ2-3; d_gene: .; abundance: .; v_gene: TRBV7-9; CDR3aa: CASSLLGTDTQYF; CDR3nt: TGTGCCAGCAGCTTACTGGGCACAGATACGCAGTATTTT
j_gene: TRBJ2-3; d_gene: TRBD2; abundance: .; v_gene: TRBV2; CDR3aa: CASRPLGLAGADTQYF; CDR3nt: TGTGCCAGCAGACCGCTGGGACTAGCTGGCGCAGATACGCAGTATTTT
j_gene: TRBJ2-7; d_gene: .; abundance: .; v_gene: TRBV7-3; CDR3aa: CASSLGPTSYEQYF; CDR3nt: TGTGCCAGCAGCTTGGGACCGACCTCCTACGAGCAGTACTTC
j_gene: TRBJ2-3; d_gene: TRBD2; abundance: .; v_gene: TRBV9; CDR3aa: CASSVGSGYSTDTQYF; CDR3nt: TGTGCCAGCAGCGTAGGTAGCGGGTATAGCACAGATACGCAGTATTTT
j_gene: TRBJ2-4; d_gene: .; abundance: .; v_gene: TRBV21-1; CDR3aa: CASKAGTGRKVSKNIQYF; CDR3nt: TGTGCCAGCAAAGCGGGGACAGGGAGGAAGGTCTCCAAAAACATTCAGTACTTC
j_gene: TRBJ2-1; d_gene: .; abundance: few; v_gene: TRBV7-9; CDR3aa: CASSFGLAVDNEQFF; CDR3nt: TGTGCCAGCAGCTTCGGGCTAGCTGTCGACAATGAGCAGTTCTTC
j_gene: TRBJ2-7; d_gene: TRBD2; abundance: once; v_gene: TRBV7-9; CDR3aa: CASSSFPGTRSSYEQYF; CDR3nt: TGTGCCAGCAGCTCTTTCCCAGGGACTAGGAGCTCCTACGAGCAGTACTTC
j_gene: TRBJ2-2; d_gene: .; abundance: .; v_gene: TRBV28; CDR3aa: CASMGAGNTGELFF; CDR3nt: TGTGCCAGCATGGGCGCCGGGAACACCGGGGAGCTGTTTTTT
j_gene: TRBJ1-2; d_gene: .; abundance: .; v_gene: TRBV7-3; CDR3aa: CASSLEGQAHGYTF; CDR3nt: TGTGCCAGCAGCTTAGAGGGTCAGGCTCATGGCTACACCTTC
j_gene: TRBJ2-3; d_gene: .; abundance: .; v_gene: TRBV24-1; CDR3aa: CATRLGGNTDTQYF; CDR3nt: TGTGCCACACGGCTCGGAGGAAACACAGATACGCAGTATTTT
j_gene: TRBJ2-1; d_gene: .; abundance: once; v_gene: TRBV4-2; CDR3aa: CASSQRTGDFSYNEQFF; CDR3nt: TGTGCCAGCAGCCAACGTACAGGCGACTTTTCCTACAATGAGCAGTTCTTC
j_gene: TRBJ2-7; d_gene: .; abundance: .; v_gene: TRBV12-2; CDR3aa: CASRRDSSYEQYF; CDR3nt: TGTGCAAGTCGACGGGACAGTTCCTACGAGCAGTACTTC
j_gene: TRBJ2-1; d_gene: .; abundance: .; v_gene: TRBV15; CDR3aa: CATSRDTQKLVEQFF; CDR3nt: TGTGCCACCAGCAGAGATACACAGAAGCTGGTGGAGCAGTTCTTC
j_gene: TRBJ1-4; d_gene: .; abundance: .; v_gene: TRBV21-1; CDR3aa: CASSIGRRRTNEKLFF; CDR3nt: TGTGCCAGCAGCATAGGCAGGAGGCGCACTAATGAAAAACTGTTTTTT
j_gene: TRBJ1-2; d_gene: TRBD1; abundance: .; v_gene: TRBV19; CDR3aa: CASSPGQGYGYTF; CDR3nt: TGTGCCAGTAGTCCGGGACAGGGGTATGGCTACACCTTC
j_gene: TRBJ2-3; d_gene: .; abundance: .; v_gene: TRBV14; CDR3aa: CASRPRGATDTQYF; CDR3nt: TGTGCCAGCAGGCCCCGCGGGGCGACAGATACGCAGTATTTT
j_gene: TRBJ2-2; d_gene: TRBD1; abundance: .; v_gene: TRBV6-2/TRBV6-3; CDR3aa: CASTYPQGQGYLFF; CDR3nt: TGTGCCAGCACTTACCCGCAAGGACAGGGGTACCTGTTTTTT
j_gene: TRBJ2-1; d_gene: .; abundance: .; v_gene: TRBV5-1; CDR3aa: CASSSRYGDEQFF; CDR3nt: TGCGCCAGCAGCTCGCGTTATGGGGATGAGCAGTTCTTC
j_gene: TRBJ1-5; d_gene: .; abundance: .; v_gene: TRBV12-1; CDR3aa: CASSFGQSRSNQPQHF; CDR3nt: TGTGCCAGCAGCTTTGGGCAGTCCCGTTCTAATCAGCCCCAGCATTTT
j_gene: TRBJ1-5; d_gene: .; abundance: once; v_gene: TRBV28; CDR3aa: CASNQPGPRQPQHF; CDR3nt: TGTGCCAGCAACCAACCAGGGCCCCGGCAGCCCCAGCATTTT
j_gene: TRBJ2-7; d_gene: .; abundance: .; v_gene: TRBV9; CDR3aa: CASSGGEDRPYEQYF; CDR3nt: TGTGCCAGCAGCGGGGGGGAGGACAGGCCCTACGAGCAGTACTTC
j_gene: TRBJ2-1; d_gene: .; abundance: .; v_gene: TRBV5-6; CDR3aa: CASRGLSNEQFF; CDR3nt: TGTGCCAGCCGTGGACTAAGCAATGAGCAGTTCTTC
j_gene: TRBJ1-2; d_gene: .; abundance: .; v_gene: TRBV12-3/TRBV12-4; CDR3aa: CASSKGPHGYTF; CDR3nt: TGTGCCAGCAGTAAGGGTCCACATGGCTACACCTTC
j_gene: TRBJ1-5; d_gene: .; abundance: .; v_gene: TRBV2; CDR3aa: CASTDQGGSVAPQHF; CDR3nt: TGTGCCAGCACTGATCAAGGGGGGTCGGTGGCGCCCCAGCATTTT
j_gene: TRBJ1-4; d_gene: .; abundance: .; v_gene: TRBV11-3; CDR3aa: CASSLRTRGEKLFF; CDR3nt: TGTGCCAGCAGCCTACGAACACGGGGTGAAAAACTGTTTTTT
j_gene: TRBJ2-1; d_gene: TRBD1; abundance: .; v_gene: TRBV2; CDR3aa: CASNQDRLSDEQFF; CDR3nt: TGTGCCAGCAATCAGGACAGGCTAAGCGATGAGCAGTTCTTC